This T cell receptor beta chain is drawn from a study of cytomegalovirus exposure and HLA in healthy donors. The PCR used 60 Vbeta and 13 Jbeta primers. Assay used: immunoSEQ multiplex PCR; TCRdb lists only in-frame clones, some missing. This table lists tens of thousands of clones. Regarding the study as a whole: By HLA locus, TCR association rates varied in a later analysis, with DRB1 showing the most and HLA-C the fewest. Several of the most significant clusters appeared linked to common viral pathogens, based on a later analysis.

Concerning this clone itself: Its antigen is undetermined.

Material for sequencing was PBMCs. The sequence derives from a female donor in good health and CMV-seropositive.

CDR3 bases: TGTGCCATAAGCGGGAGGGGAGAGACCCAGTACTTC. As protein: CAISGRGETQYF. V is TRBV10-3 and J is TRBJ2-5; 10 nucleotides match TRBD2. V shed 9 bases, J shed 4 bases, and the junction held 2 bases outside the gene matches. Germline V gene sequence: CDR1 ENHRY, CDR2 SYGVKD. This CDR3 has 12 residues.